The 14 T cell receptor beta chains below were found in one sample sequenced in a study of cytomegalovirus exposure and HLA in healthy donors (TCRdb year 2017). Library generation was performed with the immunoSEQ multiplex PCR assay. Imported from immuneACCESS, the table was reduced by TCRdb to in-frame sequences with V and J called. These copies leave out some clones; in studies compared against another copy, an unresolved V gene accounts for under half, and the cause of the remainder is not known. This sample has 250,000 to 300,000 clones in its table, and about 86% of those were observed once. The ten biggest clones cover 0.9% to 1.1% of the sample. The specimen sequenced was PBMCs. The receptors were sampled from a woman aged 18-29 years in good health and CMV-seronegative.

The chain joins TRBV7-2 to TRBJ2-5, with 13 bases fitting TRBD2. Per the germline V gene, CDR1 is SGHTA and CDR2 is FQGNSA. V shed 5 bases and J 9 bases; nucleotides not matched to a gene: 9. The CDR3 is 15 residues long. CDR3 DNA sequence: TGTGCCAGCAGCAGAGGGACTAGCGGGGTAGGGGCCCAGTACTTC. It is translated as CASSRGTSGVGAQYF.

The chain uses TRBV5-6 and TRBJ1-1; D ambiguous. Germline lookup yields CDR1 SGHDT and CDR2 YYEEEE. The CDR3 extends over 12 amino acids. V was cut by 2 bases and J by 8 bases, with 10 bases left in between. In nucleotides, the CDR3 is TGTGCCAGCAGCTTCGCATACGGGGAAGCTTTCTTT. Its translation is CASSFAYGEAFF.

Here the CDR3 DNA reads TGTGCCAGCAGCTTATTCGGGGGGAGCGACTACAATGAGCAGTTCTTC. It specifies CASSLFGGSDYNEQFF. J is TRBJ2-1 and V is TRBV7-9; 7 bases align to TRBD2. This CDR3 contains 16 residues. The germline V gene encodes CDR1 SEHNR and CDR2 FQNEAQ (reference sequence). Unmatched junction bases numbered 7, after V lost 2 bases and J lost 3 bases. Together with reference TRBV7-9 and TRBJ2-1, the CDR3 gives the full variable domain: DTGVSQNPRHKITKRGQNVTFRCDPISEHNRLYWYRQTLGQGPEFLTYFQNEAQLEKSRLLSDRFSAERPKGSFSTLEIQRTEQGDSAMYLCASSLFGGSDYNEQFFGPGTRLTVL.

The chain links TRBV11-2 to TRBJ2-7; TRBD1 aligns across 9 bases. This CDR3 is 16 amino acids long. Germline trimming cut 5 bases from V and 2 bases from J; bases unmatched to any gene: 10. Germline loops: CDR1 SGHAT, CDR2 FQNNGV. The CDR3 region is CASSPRLGTGPYEQYF. The DNA of the CDR3 is TGTGCCAGCAGCCCCAGACTAGGGACAGGGCCCTACGAGCAGTACTTC.

The V call is TRBV29-1, the J call TRBJ1-4; no definite D call. V was shortened by 4 bases and J by 8 bases, with 17 bases between the two germline ends. Germline V gives CDR1 SQVTM, CDR2 ANQGSEA. This CDR3 region has 14 residues. The DNA for the CDR3 is TGCAGCGTTGCCCCCAGCGGGGTTTGGGAAAAACTGTTTTTT. Translating it yields CSVAPSGVWEKLFF.

The rearrangement joins TRBV7-2 to TRBJ1-4; 7 positions match TRBD1. CDR1 SGHTA and CDR2 FQGNSA come from the germline V gene. The trim removed 0 bases at V and 4 bases at J, leaving 5 bases unmatched. This CDR3 comprises 16 residues. The CDR3 coding sequence is TGTGCCAGCAGCTTAGCCGCAGGGGGGTTTAATGAAAAACTGTTTTTT. Translated, it gives CASSLAAGGFNEKLFF.

This clone was observed a handful of times. The chain carries TRBV9 and TRBJ1-2, with D uncertain. The germline CDR1 and CDR2 sequences are SGDLS and YYNGEE. The CDR3 consists of 13 residues. Trimming took off 1 base at V and 2 bases at J, with 6 bases between the two ends. The CDR3 coding sequence is TGTGCCAGCAGCGTAAAGCTAAACTATGGCTACACCTTC. Amino acids: CASSVKLNYGYTF.

The rearrangement joins TRBV2 to TRBJ2-3; TRBD2 agrees at 11 bases. CDR1 and CDR2 from the germline V gene are SNHLY and FYNNEI. This CDR3 is 16 amino acids long. Trimming cost V 8 bases and J 2 bases; bases outside gene matches: 9. This chain's CDR3 is CASSETSGGYTDTQYF. CDR3 in DNA: TGTGCCAGCTCTGAAACTAGCGGGGGTTACACAGATACGCAGTATTTT.

The chain employs TRBV5-1 and TRBJ2-1; 8 nucleotides match TRBD2. Trimming cost V 0 bases and J 1 base; bases outside gene matches: 6. CDR1 is SGHRS and CDR2 is YFSETQ in the germline V gene. The CDR3 sequence is 17 residues long. Here the CDR3 reads CASSLAPSSGSYNEQFF. The CDR3 bases are TGCGCCAGCAGCTTGGCCCCCTCTAGCGGGTCCTACAATGAGCAGTTCTTC.

The chain is built from TRBV4-1 and TRBJ1-1; D not resolved. Germline values: CDR1 MGHRA, CDR2 YSYEKL. Between the trimmed V and J ends, which lost 3 bases and 0 bases, there was a span of 8 bases. CDR3 length: 14 residues. CDR3: CASSQGRLNTEAFF. CDR3 coding DNA: TGCGCCAGCAGCCAGGGGAGGTTGAACACTGAAGCTTTCTTT.

This chain connects TRBV6-5 to TRBJ1-2; D perhaps matches TRBD1 (6 bases). This CDR3 has 16 residues. Trimming took 2 bases from V and 4 from J, leaving 17 bases between them. Germline CDR1 is MNHEY and CDR2 is SVGAGI. This chain's CDR3 is CASSYGGNTGSYGYTF. The CDR3 DNA reads TGTGCCAGCAGTTACGGGGGTAATACAGGGTCCTATGGCTACACCTTC.

The V gene is TRBV2, the J gene TRBJ2-2; 14 bases fit TRBD2. The V gene end was trimmed by 6 bases and the J gene end by 4 bases; junction bases not matched to a gene: 7. There are 17 residues in the CDR3. Germline CDR1 and CDR2: SNHLY and FYNNEI. CDR3 residues: CASRGLAGGQITGELFF. DNA of the CDR3: TGTGCCAGCAGAGGACTAGCGGGGGGACAGATCACCGGGGAGCTGTTTTTT.

The chain is built from TRBV2 and TRBJ1-1; D possibly corresponds to TRBD1 (5 bases). V lost 1 base and J 0 bases, leaving 18 bases between the germline ends. The germline gives CDR1 SNHLY, CDR2 FYNNEI. The CDR3 sequence is 18 residues long. Here the CDR3 DNA reads TGTGCCAGCAGTGAAGACGACAGACCAAATTATATGAACACTGAAGCTTTCTTT. It specifies CASSEDDRPNYMNTEAFF.

This clone has a handful of counts. The chain is built from TRBV6-5 and TRBJ2-7, with TRBD1 matching 8 bases. After removal of 6 bases from V and 6 bases from J, the junction contained 13 bases not matched to a gene. The CDR3 spans 15 residues. In germline, CDR1 is MNHEY, CDR2 SVGAGI. CDR3 bases: TGTGCCAGCAGAACTATCGACAGGGGCCTATCCGAGCAGTACTTC. Its translation: CASRTIDRGLSEQYF.